This entry is about one T cell receptor (beta chain). Its antigen is still unknown. CDR1 is MNHEY and CDR2 is SVGAGI in the germline V gene. The V and J ends lost 6 bases and 0 bases respectively, with 5 bases between them. There are 12 residues in the CDR3. Assay: immunoSEQ multiplex PCR; the TCRdb copy retains only in-frame clones and omits some. Of 100,000 to 120,000 clones listed, about 95% are singletons. Second-dose groups at about 4 or about 12 weeks were pooled. The sample belongs to a study of T cell responses to AZD1222 COVID-19 vaccine. Study conclusions and caveats: The span of vaccine-associated CD4 TCRs extended across spike, with dominance at 160-218 and 743-854. Increases in Spike-specific TCR breadth and depth were seen after two AZD1222 doses.

The V and J genes are TRBV6-5 and TRBJ1-2; D is undetermined. The material sequenced was peripheral blood, taken 28 days after the second AZD1222 dose. The receptor's source is an adult who received the AZD1222 COVID-19 vaccine. In DNA, the CDR3 is TGTGCCAGCAGGTTAGCTAACTATGGCTACACCTTC. Amino acid sequence: CASRLANYGYTF.